Listed here are 30 T cell receptor beta chains from one sample, sequenced in a study of T cells in Graves' hyperthyroidism and ophthalmopathy. TCR beta CDR3 regions were amplified from RNA. HTBI primers were employed in a first-round RT-PCR of the TCR CDR3. TCRdb re-called the multiplex PCR reads through MiXCR, storing one row per CDR3 protein. This sample has about 500,000 distinct CDR3 sequences, with 15% to 20% found just once. Sequencing was carried out using blood. Source of these receptors: a woman in her thirties with Graves' ophthalmopathy.

This clonotype was observed a handful of times. The rearrangement links TRBV6-1 to TRBJ1-2; TRBD1 is a possible D gene (5 bases). The CDR3 extends over 13 amino acids. Germline CDR1 is MNHNS and CDR2 is SASEGT. V lost 5 bases and J lost 2, with 9 bases in between. In DNA, the CDR3 is TGTGCCAGCAGTCCGGGACTGAACTATGGCTACACCTTC. Amino acid sequence: CASSPGLNYGYTF.

This clonotype was counted ten times or more. The CDR3 sequence is CASSQELVVSDTQYF. As DNA, the CDR3 is TGTGCCAGCAGCCAAGAACTAGTAGTATCAGATACGCAGTATTTT. V and J are TRBV3-1 and TRBJ2-3; D may be TRBD2 (5 bases). V dropped 0 bases and J dropped 4 bases, with 11 bases sitting between them. Germline lookup yields CDR1 LGHDT and CDR2 YNNKEL (reference sequence). This CDR3 is 15 amino acids long.

J is TRBJ1-6 and V is TRBV2; D might be TRBD1 (6 bases). CDR1 SNHLY and CDR2 FYNNEI come from the germline V gene. V shed 6 bases and J shed 6 bases, with 15 bases lying between them. The CDR3 is 15 residues long. CDR3 in DNA: TGTGCCAGCAGCGTCAGCGGACAGACTAATTCACCCCTCCACTTT. Translation gives CASSVSGQTNSPLHF.

In its sample, this clonotype was seen many times. The J gene is TRBJ1-2, the V gene TRBV20-1; TRBD1 matches at 10 bases. V lost 0 bases to trimming and J lost 3 bases; unmatched junction nucleotides: 4. Per germline, CDR1 DFQATT and CDR2 SNEGSKA (reference sequence). There are 15 residues in the CDR3. The DNA for the CDR3 is TGCAGTGCTAGAGATCACGGACAGGGGGACTATGGCTACACCTTC. It specifies CSARDHGQGDYGYTF.

This chain joins TRBV3-1 and TRBJ2-3, with 8 bases identical to TRBD2. Losses at the gene ends were 0 bases for V and 5 bases for J; bases not matched to a gene: 10. This CDR3 is built from 17 residues. Germline CDR1 and CDR2: LGHDT and YNNKEL (reference sequence). The CDR3 nucleotides are TGTGCCAGCAGCCAAGATCAGGAGCGGGAGTCCGGAGATACGCAGTATTTT. Its translation is CASSQDQERESGDTQYF.

This clonotype was observed many times. The V gene is TRBV2, the J gene TRBJ2-5; 12 bases map to TRBD1. Germline V gene sequence: CDR1 SNHLY, CDR2 FYNNEI. The CDR3 runs 14 residues. With V trimmed by 4 bases and J by 4 bases, 1 base remained unmatched. The chain's CDR3 is CASSGDRGPETQYF. As DNA, the CDR3 is TGTGCCAGCAGTGGGGACAGGGGGCCAGAGACCCAGTACTTC.

The V and J genes are TRBV6-4 and TRBJ2-2; tentatively, D is TRBD2 (6 bases). This CDR3 has 16 residues. CDR1 is MRHNA, CDR2 SNTAGT, per germline. V lost 0 bases, J lost 7 bases, and 15 bases lay in between. CDR3 residues: CASSDSLAGSIGELFF. CDR3 coding DNA: TGTGCCAGCAGTGACTCCTTAGCCGGGAGCATCGGGGAGCTGTTTTTT.

The rearrangement uses TRBV24-1 and TRBJ2-7; 14 nucleotides line up with TRBD2. The CDR3 is made up of 18 amino acids. V lost 3 bases, J lost 4 bases, and 10 bases stayed unmatched. Germline assignment: CDR1 KGHDR and CDR2 SFDVKD. DNA of the CDR3: TGTGCCACCAGTGATCCACTAACCGGGACTAGCGGGAGTTACGAGCAGTACTTC. This gives the protein CATSDPLTGTSGSYEQYF.

The chain is built from TRBV4-3 and TRBJ2-7; 8 bases line up with TRBD2. The trim removed 0 bases at V and 6 bases at J, leaving 7 bases unmatched. Looked up from germline, CDR1 is LGHNA and CDR2 is YSLEER. The CDR3 sequence is 15 residues long. The CDR3 sequence is CASSQELAGTSEQYF. In DNA, the CDR3 is TGCGCCAGCAGCCAAGAGCTAGCGGGTACCTCCGAGCAGTACTTC.

This clonotype was found a few times. This chain connects TRBV7-2 to TRBJ2-7; 8 positions agree with TRBD2. Germline V gene sequence: CDR1 SGHTA, CDR2 FQGNSA. CDR3 length equals 16 residues. With 5 bases clipped from V and 4 bases from J, the junction kept 13 bases outside the gene matches. The CDR3 region has the DNA TGTGCCAGCAGCCTACGAGTCCCGACTAGCGAATACGAGCAGTACTTC. Protein product: CASSLRVPTSEYEQYF.

This clonotype was counted only a few times. The gene calls are TRBV11-2 and TRBJ2-5, with 9 bases fitting TRBD1. From germline, CDR1 is SGHAT and CDR2 FQNNGV. This CDR3 is 17 amino acids long. The junction had 15 bases not matched to a gene; V was cut back by 5 bases and J by 5 bases. The CDR3 bases are TGTGCCAGCAGCGTTAATTTCCGGGACAGGGTAGGCGAGACCCAGTACTTC. It encodes CASSVNFRDRVGETQYF. Variable domain in full (rest from reference TRBV11-2 and TRBJ2-5): EAGVAQSPRYKIIEKRQSVAFWCNPISGHATLYWYQQILGQGPKLLIQFQNNGVVDDSQLPKDRFSAERLKGVDSTLKIQPAKLEDSAVYLCASSVNFRDRVGETQYFGPGTRLLVL.

There are many counts of this clonotype. This chain uses TRBV28 with TRBJ2-3; 7 bases fit TRBD2. The CDR3 has 14 residues. The J segment lost 0 bases and the V segment lost 5 bases, leaving 2 bases of the junction unmatched. Germline V gives CDR1 MDHEN, CDR2 SYDVKM. CDR3 coding DNA: TGTGCCAGCAGTCTAGCGGATAGCACAGATACGCAGTATTTT. As protein: CASSLADSTDTQYF. The full variable domain, completed using reference TRBV28 and TRBJ2-3, is DVKVTQSSRYLVKRTGEKVFLECVQDMDHENMFWYRQDPGLGLRLIYFSYDVKMKEKGDIPEGYSVSREKKERFSLILESASTNQTSMYLCASSLADSTDTQYFGPGTRLTVL.

This clonotype was seen at least ten times. The chain recombines TRBV2 with TRBJ2-7; a possible D gene is TRBD2 (5 bases). Between the trimmed V and J ends, which lost 7 bases and 11 bases, there was a span of 21 bases. The CDR3 is 13 amino acids. From germline, CDR1 is SNHLY and CDR2 FYNNEI. The CDR3 DNA sequence: TGTGCCAGCACCCTTGTCGAGGGCGAGGGAGAGTACTTC. As protein: CASTLVEGEGEYF.

Ten or more counts support this clonotype. The chain links TRBV9 to TRBJ2-7; TRBD2 agrees at 12 bases. V dropped 0 bases and J dropped 4; count of bases not matched to a gene: 11. The CDR3 totals 18 residues. Germline V gene data show CDR1 as SGDLS and CDR2 as YYNGEE. The CDR3 sequence is CASSVARGLAGGSYEQYF. The CDR3 coding sequence is TGTGCCAGCAGCGTAGCCCGAGGTCTAGCGGGAGGGAGTTACGAGCAGTACTTC.

This clonotype was detected many times. V usage is TRBV12-3 or TRBV12-4 and J usage is TRBJ2-7, with TRBD2 identical over 8 bases. V shed 2 bases, J shed 6 bases, and the junction held 6 bases outside the gene matches. CDR3 length equals 14 residues. CDR3: CASSLRSGISEQYF. The CDR3 DNA follows: TGTGCCAGCAGTTTACGTAGCGGGATATCCGAGCAGTACTTC.

The rearrangement uses TRBV28 and TRBJ2-7; a possible D gene is TRBD1 (6 bases). Trimming took off 3 bases at V and 6 bases at J, with 12 bases between the two ends. The CDR3 has 13 amino acids. Germline lookup yields CDR1 MDHEN and CDR2 SYDVKM. The CDR3 reads CASSFLQGFEQYF. For the CDR3, the DNA is TGTGCCAGCAGTTTTCTACAGGGATTCGAGCAGTACTTC.

In its sample, this clonotype was seen many times. The chain uses TRBV20-1 and TRBJ2-1, with 8 bases matching TRBD2. Per the germline V gene, CDR1 is DFQATT and CDR2 is SNEGSKA (reference sequence). The CDR3 has 14 amino acids. The J segment lost 5 bases and the V segment lost 5 bases, leaving 8 bases of the junction unmatched. For the CDR3, the DNA is TGCAGTGCTTTCTATTTTAGCGGGAACAATGAGCAGTTCTTC. Its protein product is CSAFYFSGNNEQFF.

Comments on this clonotype: At one of its ends the junction is not consistent with the germline gene, which may arise from a read error. This chain uses TRBV5-1 with TRBJ2-5, with no clear D. The germline V gene has CDR1 SGHRS and CDR2 YFSETQ. The CDR3 contains 14 residues. CDR3 nucleotides: TGCGCCAGCAGCTTGGCCCTAGGCGAAGAGACCCAGCACTTC. Its protein is CASSLALGEETQHF. The full variable domain, in which reference TRBV5-1 and TRBJ2-5 provide the parts outside the CDR3, is KAGVTQTPRYLIKTRGQQVTLSCSPISGHRSVSWYQQTPGQGLQFLFEYFSETQRNKGNFPGRFSGRQFSNSRSEMNVSTLELGDSALYLCASSLALGEETQHFGPGTRLLVL.

The chain has TRBV27 and TRBJ2-1; D remains ambiguous. CDR1 is MNHEY and CDR2 is SMNVEV in the germline V gene (reference sequence). V lost 6 bases to trimming and J lost 9 bases, with 9 bases between them. This CDR3 spans 11 amino acids. Written as DNA, the CDR3 is TGTGCCAGCAGAGAGCGCGGTGAGCAGTTCTTC. It is translated as CASRERGEQFF.

In its sample, this clonotype was seen many times. The J gene is TRBJ2-1, the V gene TRBV12-3 or TRBV12-4; 10 positions agree with TRBD2. J gave up 7 bases and V 1 base, and 4 bases lay outside the gene matches. The CDR3 is made up of 15 amino acids. The CDR3 here is CASSLGGLAMNEQFF. For the CDR3, the DNA is TGTGCCAGCAGTTTAGGGGGACTAGCGATGAATGAGCAGTTCTTC.

At least ten counts were recorded for this clonotype. The chain links TRBV2 to TRBJ2-5; 9 bases are a match to TRBD1. Trimming removed 4 bases from V and 5 bases from J; junction bases left unmatched: 8. Germline-derived CDR1 and CDR2 are SNHLY and FYNNEI. CDR3 size: 15 residues. The CDR3 here is CASSVQGQGPETQYF. CDR3 sequence (DNA): TGTGCCAGCAGTGTCCAGGGACAGGGTCCGGAGACCCAGTACTTC. Variable domain in full (rest from reference TRBV2 and TRBJ2-5): EPEVTQTPSHQVTQMGQEVILRCVPISNHLYFYWYRQILGQKVEFLVSFYNNEISEKSEIFDDQFSVERPDGSNFTLKIRSTKLEDSAMYFCASSVQGQGPETQYFGPGTRLLVL.

This clonotype was observed a handful of times. The J gene is TRBJ2-1, the V gene TRBV15; D call uncertain. With 5 bases removed from V and 4 bases from J, the gap between germline ends came to 12 bases. Germline V gene lookup returns CDR1 LNHNV and CDR2 YYDKDF (reference sequence). The CDR3 runs to 14 residues. As DNA, the CDR3 is TGTGCCACCAGCCGGCGTGGGGATTACAATGAGCAGTTCTTC. Translating it yields CATSRRGDYNEQFF.

This chain joins TRBV5-8 and TRBJ1-2; the D gene is possibly TRBD1 (5 bases). The CDR3 extends over 14 amino acids. From germline, CDR1 is SGHTS and CDR2 YDEGEE. V dropped 6 bases and J dropped 3 bases, with 15 bases sitting between them. CDR3 in amino acids: CASTPWGVDYGYTF. The CDR3, as DNA: TGTGCCAGCACCCCGTGGGGGGTGGACTATGGCTACACCTTC.

This clonotype has just a few counts. This chain joins TRBV4-1 and TRBJ1-1, with no clear D. The germline gives CDR1 MGHRA, CDR2 YSYEKL. The ends were cut back, 0 bases at V and 1 base at J, with 6 bases in the middle. The CDR3 extends over 14 amino acids. The DNA of the CDR3 is TGCGCCAGCAGCCAAGAGGTTCAGAACACTGAAGCTTTCTTT. Encoded protein: CASSQEVQNTEAFF.

Only a few counts were recorded for this clonotype. DNA of the CDR3: TGTGCCAGCAGCGTAGCACTTGGGACTAAAGGAGGGACGCAGTATTTT. This translates into CASSVALGTKGGTQYF. V is TRBV9 and J is TRBJ2-3, with 7 bases identical to TRBD2. This CDR3 is 16 amino acids long. Germline lookup yields CDR1 SGDLS and CDR2 YYNGEE. V shed 0 bases, J shed 9 bases, and the junction held 13 bases outside the gene matches.

In this sample, this clonotype turned up a few times. This chain uses TRBV7-3 with TRBJ1-1, with D unresolved. Germline loops: CDR1 SGHTA, CDR2 FQGTGA. The CDR3 is 16 residues long. V was pared by 0 bases and J by 0 bases, with 11 bases between. For the CDR3, the DNA is TGTGCCAGCAGCTTAACGTCGGGCAGTGTGAACACTGAAGCTTTCTTT. It translates to CASSLTSGSVNTEAFF.

This clonotype was found once. No conserved phenylalanine or tryptophan ends this CDR3, so it is likely a read error. The chain is built from TRBV7-2 and TRBJ2-7; 10 bases align to TRBD2. CDR3 length equals 16 residues. J gave up 2 bases and V 4 bases, and 8 bases lay outside the gene matches. In germline, CDR1 is SGHTA, CDR2 FQGNSA. The CDR3 sequence is CASSSPTSGFAYEQYL. The CDR3 nucleotides read TGTGCCAGCAGCTCCCCGACTAGCGGGTTCGCCTACGAGCAGTACCTC.

The sample holds many counts of this clonotype. J is TRBJ2-3 and V is TRBV2; D perhaps matches TRBD2 (5 bases). This CDR3 is 11 amino acids long. Germline CDR1 SNHLY, CDR2 FYNNEI. V was pared by 8 bases and J by 10 bases, with 13 bases between. The CDR3 here is CASATRDAQYF. The CDR3 nucleotides read TGTGCCAGCGCGACGAGGGATGCGCAGTATTTT.

The rearrangement uses TRBV29-1 and TRBJ2-5; possible D gene TRBD1, 5 bases. Germline V lookup: CDR1 SQVTM, CDR2 ANQGSEA. V lost 2 bases and J 5 bases, leaving 12 bases between the germline ends. The CDR3 consists of 13 residues. The CDR3 loop is CSVERGSGETQYF. The CDR3 coding sequence is TGCAGCGTTGAAAGGGGATCTGGGGAGACCCAGTACTTC.

This clonotype was detected many times. The chain combines TRBV2 with TRBJ2-7, with D perhaps matching TRBD1 (6 bases). The germline V gene encodes CDR1 SNHLY and CDR2 FYNNEI. The CDR3 totals 14 residues. V dropped 7 bases and J dropped 2 bases, with 15 bases sitting between them. CDR3 protein: CASIRSTGTYEQYF. CDR3 nucleotide sequence: TGTGCCAGCATTAGATCGACAGGAACCTACGAGCAGTACTTC.